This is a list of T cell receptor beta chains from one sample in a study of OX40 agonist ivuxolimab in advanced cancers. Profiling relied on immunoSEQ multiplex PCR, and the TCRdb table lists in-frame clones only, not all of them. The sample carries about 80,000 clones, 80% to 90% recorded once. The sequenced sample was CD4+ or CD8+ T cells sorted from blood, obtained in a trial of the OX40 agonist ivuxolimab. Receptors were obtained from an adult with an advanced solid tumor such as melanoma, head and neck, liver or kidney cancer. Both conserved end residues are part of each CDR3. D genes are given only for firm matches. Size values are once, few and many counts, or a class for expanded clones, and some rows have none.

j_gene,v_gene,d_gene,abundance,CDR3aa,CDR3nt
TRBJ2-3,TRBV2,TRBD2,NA,CASSVTSGSTDTQYF,TGTGCCAGCAGTGTGACTAGCGGTAGCACAGATACGCAGTATTTT
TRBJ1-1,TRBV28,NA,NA,CASRPGPIGTEAFF,TGTGCCAGCAGGCCCGGGCCCATAGGCACTGAAGCTTTCTTT
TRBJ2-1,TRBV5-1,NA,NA,CASSSQTASSYNEQFF,TGCGCCAGCAGCTCCCAAACCGCGAGCTCCTACAATGAGCAGTTCTTC
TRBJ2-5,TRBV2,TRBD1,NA,CASSEAPTGETQYF,TGTGCCAGCAGTGAAGCGCCGACAGGGGAGACCCAGTACTTC
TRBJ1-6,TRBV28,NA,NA,CATRGGMRSPLHF,TGTGCCACCAGAGGGGGGATGCGTTCACCCCTCCACTTT
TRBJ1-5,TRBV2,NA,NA,CASAGRGGGSNQPQHF,TGTGCCAGCGCCGGAAGGGGAGGGGGTAGCAATCAGCCCCAGCATTTT
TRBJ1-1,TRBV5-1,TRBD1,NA,CASSLVAGGDVMAFF,TGCGCCAGCAGCTTGGTGGCAGGGGGCGATGTAATGGCTTTCTTT
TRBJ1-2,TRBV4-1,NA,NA,CASSQAGYGYTF,TGCGCCAGCAGCCAAGCTGGCTATGGCTACACCTTC
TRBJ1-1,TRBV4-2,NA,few,CASSQAQLNTEAFF,TGTGCCAGCAGCCAAGCCCAGCTGAACACTGAAGCTTTCTTT
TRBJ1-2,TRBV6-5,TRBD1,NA,CASSYSRQGAGYGYTF,TGTGCCAGCAGTTACTCCAGACAGGGGGCAGGCTATGGCTACACCTTC
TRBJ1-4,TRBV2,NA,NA,CASSDGRRREKLFF,TGTGCCAGCAGTGATGGTAGACGGCGTGAAAAACTGTTTTTT
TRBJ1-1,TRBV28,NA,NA,CASSFPPNTEAFF,TGTGCCAGCAGTTTCCCGCCGAACACTGAAGCTTTCTTT
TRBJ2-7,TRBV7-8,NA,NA,CASSSGRAYEQYF,TGTGCCAGCAGCTCCGGGAGAGCCTACGAGCAGTACTTC
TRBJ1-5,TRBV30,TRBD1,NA,CAWSAGTGDGPQHF,TGTGCCTGGAGTGCTGGGACAGGGGATGGGCCCCAGCATTTT
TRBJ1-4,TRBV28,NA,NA,CASSPGGEANEKLFF,TGTGCCAGCAGCCCGGGGGGGGAGGCTAATGAAAAACTGTTTTTT